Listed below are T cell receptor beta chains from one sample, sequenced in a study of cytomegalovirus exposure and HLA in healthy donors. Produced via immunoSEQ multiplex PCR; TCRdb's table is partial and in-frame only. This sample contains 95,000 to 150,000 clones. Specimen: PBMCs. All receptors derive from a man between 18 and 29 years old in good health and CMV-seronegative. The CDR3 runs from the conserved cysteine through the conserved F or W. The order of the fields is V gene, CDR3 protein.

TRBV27	CASSLYHYNEQFF
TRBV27	CASSSMRGGMYQPQHF
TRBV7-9	CASSLRSGGSNYGYTF
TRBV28	CASSPPWTGNSPLHF
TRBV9	CASSAYSRSGDNSPLHF
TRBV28	CASSLWDSSNQPQHF
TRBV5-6	CASSLRHRGTSQLYEQYF
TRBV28	CASRTSGLAGTSYNEQFF
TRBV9	CASSDLRQGTEAFF
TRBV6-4	CASSDSPLATSTDTQYF
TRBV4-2	CASSGGEETQYF
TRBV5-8	CASSFLAGGSTEAFF
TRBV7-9	CASSQTSGYEQYF
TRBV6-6	CASSRDTQYF
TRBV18	CASSPPDRGNQPQHF
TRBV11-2	CASSLGAPGEKLFF
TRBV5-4	CASSPPQGTGELFF
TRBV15	CATSQGVAGSYEQYF
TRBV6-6	CASNEDRVKETQYF
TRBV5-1	CASSLPQGREQYF
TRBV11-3	CASSLGGVNTGELFF
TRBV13	CASIPEGYGYTF
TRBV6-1	CASSEAPGTRGEQFF
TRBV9	CASSVEGRGSIF
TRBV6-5	CASSYMGGPDYEQYF
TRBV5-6	CASSPGQGSYEQYF
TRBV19	CASRSRTGWNTEAFF
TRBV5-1	CASSSSRDEKLFF
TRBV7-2	CASSLAPTGYNSPLHF
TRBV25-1	CASSEDSEGEETQYF
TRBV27	CASSLGQGAPYEQYF
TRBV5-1	CASSLNIRTGELFF
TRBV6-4	CASSEVADRGEQFF
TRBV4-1	CASSLNPGLKNTEAFF
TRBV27	CASSGGTASNQPQHF
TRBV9	CASSPTEIYGYTF
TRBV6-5	CASKTQTSGTAGQFF
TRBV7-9	CASSGSGQPYEQYF
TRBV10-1	CASSESRARGHEQYF